This is a list of T cell receptor beta chains from one sample in a study of regulatory T cells in long-lasting Graves disease. TCRdb reanalysed the multiplex PCR reads using MiXCR and keeps one entry per CDR3 protein. The sample lists about 540,000 distinct CDR3 sequences; 13% were seen once. Separately, the same data were catalogued under a study of T cells in Graves' hyperthyroidism and ophthalmopathy.

This sample comprised peripheral blood mononuclear cells (PBMCs), obtained at new diagnosis, from a patient treated with antithyroid drugs. The receptors originated from a man aged 30 to 45 with Graves disease. Each CDR3 is given with its conserved first and last residue. D genes are given only for firm matches. Not all rows give a size; the values are once, few, many and, for expanded clones, a class.

len	abundance	d_gene	j_gene	v_gene	CDR3nt	CDR3aa
15	few	TRBD2	TRBJ2-5	TRBV6-5	TGTGCCAGCAGTTATCTAGCGGGGTTCCAAGAGACCCAGTACTTC	CASSYLAGFQETQYF
15	few	.	TRBJ1-2	TRBV29-1	TGCAGCGTTGAAGAAGGATCAGGAACCCACTATGGCTACACCTTC	CSVEEGSGTHYGYTF
13	many	TRBD1	TRBJ1-1	TRBV3-1	TGTGCCAGCAGCCAAGACACAGGGGCCTTGGCTTTCTTT	CASSQDTGALAFF
15	many	.	TRBJ2-7	TRBV3-1	TGTGCCAGCAGCCAAGTTGTAAGACGGGGATACGAGCAGTACTTC	CASSQVVRRGYEQYF
16	few	.	TRBJ1-5	TRBV19	TGTGCCAGTAGTATAGAGGTAGGGGGGGCCGCAAGGCCCCAGCATTTT	CASSIEVGGAARPQHF
15	many	TRBD2	TRBJ2-7	TRBV20-1	TGCAGTGCTGGAGACCTAGCGGGAGGGACCCACGAGCAGTACTTC	CSAGDLAGGTHEQYF
13	.	.	TRBJ1-6	TRBV27	TGTGCCAGCAGTTTATCGAAGGGAACACCCCTCCACTTT	CASSLSKGTPLHF
13	.	TRBD2	TRBJ2-7	TRBV24-1	TGTGCCACCAGCGCGGGAGGGTCCTACGAGCAGTACTTC	CATSAGGSYEQYF
12	.	.	TRBJ2-1	TRBV29-1	TGCAGCGTTGCTACAGGATACAATGAGCAGTTCTTC	CSVATGYNEQFF
18	.	TRBD1	TRBJ1-2	TRBV4-3	TGCGCCAGCAGCCAAGATCGAGGAGCGCAGGGGGCGCTTGGAGGCTACACCTTC	CASSQDRGAQGALGGYTF
13	many	.	TRBJ2-3	TRBV2	TGTGCCAGCAGTGACGACTACACAGATACGCAGTATTTT	CASSDDYTDTQYF
12	.	.	TRBJ1-4	TRBV30	TGTGCCTGTACAGGGTCGGACGAAAAACTGTTTTTT	CACTGSDEKLFF
13	many	.	TRBJ2-5	TRBV2	TGTGCCAGCCTACGGGAGTCCCAAGAGACCCAGTACTTC	CASLRESQETQYF
13	many	.	TRBJ2-5	TRBV6-1	TGTGCCAGCACCGACAGGTTGAGAGAGACCCAGTACTTC	CASTDRLRETQYF
15	.	.	TRBJ1-1	TRBV6-1	TGTGCCAGCAGCGTCGACAGGTCCATGAACACTGAAGCTTTCTTT	CASSVDRSMNTEAFF
13	many	TRBD1	TRBJ2-1	TRBV27	TGTGCCATATACAGGGGTCCCTACAATGAGCAGTTCTTC	CAIYRGPYNEQFF